This passage covers 30 T cell receptor beta chains from one sample sequenced in a study of blood T cell repertoires in COVID-19. Profiling relied on immunoSEQ multiplex PCR, and the TCRdb table lists in-frame clones only, not all of them. Among 110,000 to 150,000 clones listed, 80% to 90% were seen once. The specimen was peripheral blood. These receptors originate from a man between 60 and 70 years old with active or convalescent COVID-19.

The chain couples TRBV6-2 or TRBV6-3 to TRBJ2-7, with 9 bases aligning to TRBD1. Germline CDR1 and CDR2: MNHEY and SVGEGT. This CDR3 is 16 amino acids long. The V and J ends lost 4 bases and 0 bases, in that order; junction bases with no gene match: 7. The chain's CDR3 is CASSSPGQGPSYEQYF. CDR3 bases: TGTGCCAGCAGTTCTCCCGGACAGGGGCCCTCCTACGAGCAGTACTTC.

The CDR3 nucleotides read TGTGCCAGCTCACCCGGACTAGCGGGAGGGCGTTCCGGGGAGCTGTTTTTT. Protein: CASSPGLAGGRSGELFF. The genes are TRBV18 and TRBJ2-2; 15 bases match TRBD2. CDR3 size: 17 residues. Germline V gene sequence: CDR1 KGHSH, CDR2 LQKENI. With 3 bases clipped from V and 6 bases from J, the junction kept 5 bases outside the gene matches. Full variable domain (rest looked up from reference TRBV18 and TRBJ2-2): NAGVMQNPRHLVRRRGQEARLRCSPMKGHSHVYWYRQLPEEGLKFMVYLQKENIIDESGMPKERFSAEFPKEGPSILRIQQVVRGDSAAYFCASSPGLAGGRSGELFFGEGSRLTVL.

The J gene is TRBJ2-7, the V gene TRBV6-5; 9 nucleotides line up with TRBD1. CDR3 length equals 15 residues. Germline assignment: CDR1 MNHEY and CDR2 SVGAGI. V shed 4 bases and J 0 bases; nucleotides not matched to a gene: 4. CDR3 sequence: CASSFTTGGSYEQYF. The CDR3 nucleotides read TGTGCCAGCAGTTTCACGACAGGGGGCTCCTACGAGCAGTACTTC.

The chain recombines TRBV10-3 with TRBJ1-2, with a possible D match to TRBD1 (5 bases). This CDR3 region has 15 residues. CDR1 and CDR2 from the germline V gene are ENHRY and SYGVKD. V gave up 9 bases and J gave up 6 bases, with 23 bases separating them. The CDR3 loop is CAIQTTQPGFHGYTF. Here the CDR3 DNA reads TGTGCCATACAAACTACCCAGCCAGGGTTTCATGGCTACACCTTC.

The sample holds one count of this clone. CDR3 sequence reads: CASNLAGGPGYEQFF. The CDR3 coding sequence is TGTGCCAGCAACCTAGCGGGAGGCCCGGGGTATGAGCAGTTCTTC. The chain uses TRBV27 and TRBJ2-1; 11 bases are a match to TRBD2. Looked up from germline, CDR1 is MNHEY and CDR2 is SMNVEV (reference sequence). The junction had 10 bases not matched to a gene; V was cut back by 7 bases and J by 8 bases. CDR3 length: 15 amino acids.

The V gene is TRBV30, the J gene TRBJ2-7; 10 bases map to TRBD1. Germline V CDR1 and CDR2: GTSNPN, SVGIG (reference sequence). The CDR3 length is 12 residues. V lost 4 bases, J lost 4 bases, and 1 base stayed unmatched. The CDR3 sequence is CAWKGQGYEQYF. The CDR3 DNA reads as TGTGCCTGGAAGGGACAGGGGTACGAGCAGTACTTC. The full variable domain, in which reference TRBV30 and TRBJ2-7 provide the parts outside the CDR3, is SQTIHQWPATLVQPVGSPLSLECTVEGTSNPNLYWYRQAAGRGLQLLFYSVGIGQISSEVPQNLSASRPQDRQFILSSKKLLLSDSGFYLCAWKGQGYEQYFGPGTRLTVT.

J is TRBJ1-6 and V is TRBV5-1; a weak D match, TRBD1 (5 bases). Germline values: CDR1 SGHRS, CDR2 YFSETQ. The V and J ends lost 9 bases and 5 bases respectively, with 15 bases between them. The CDR3 extends over 14 amino acids. CDR3 loop: CATRRGGDNSPLHF. CDR3 in DNA: TGCGCCACCCGGCGGGGGGGGGATAATTCACCCCTCCACTTT. Together with reference TRBV5-1 and TRBJ1-6, the CDR3 gives the full variable domain: KAGVTQTPRYLIKTRGQQVTLSCSPISGHRSVSWYQQTPGQGLQFLFEYFSETQRNKGNFPGRFSGRQFSNSRSEMNVSTLELGDSALYLCATRRGGDNSPLHFGNGTRLTVT.

The chain joins TRBV6-5 to TRBJ1-2; the match to TRBD1 covers 9 bases. This CDR3 is 14 amino acids long. Per the germline V gene, CDR1 is MNHEY and CDR2 is SVGAGI. V shed 5 bases and J 8 bases; nucleotides not matched to a gene: 9. This CDR3 reads CASSPARTGEGYTF. CDR3 nucleotide sequence: TGTGCCAGCAGTCCGGCCAGGACAGGGGAAGGCTACACCTTC.

This clone was seen more than once but under ten times. The CDR3, as DNA: TGTGCCACCAGCAGAGAGACTAGCGACACCTACGAGCAGTACTTC. Its translation is CATSRETSDTYEQYF. The chain carries TRBV15 and TRBJ2-7, with TRBD2 matching 8 bases. V shed 0 bases, J shed 2 bases, and the junction held 3 bases outside the gene matches. Germline V gene data show CDR1 as LNHNV and CDR2 as YYDKDF (reference sequence). This CDR3 comprises 15 residues.

The gene calls are TRBV7-4 and TRBJ2-2; D not certain. The CDR3 spans 14 residues. Per the germline V gene, CDR1 is SGHVT and CDR2 is SQSDAQ. V lost 0 bases to trimming and J lost 5 bases, with 7 bases between them. CDR3 sequence reads: CASSLARPTGELFF. As DNA, the CDR3 is TGTGCCAGCAGCTTAGCGCGTCCTACCGGGGAGCTGTTTTTT.

In this sample, this clone turned up a few times. V gene TRBV5-1 combines with J gene TRBJ1-5; 8 bases line up with TRBD1. CDR3 length: 19 amino acids. V lost 2 bases and J lost 2; bases outside the gene matches: 15. CDR1 and CDR2 (germline): SGHRS, YFSETQ. CDR3 bases: TGCGCCAGCAGCTTCCCGGTCCGGGACAGGTCAGAGCGCAATCAGCCCCAGCATTTT. It is translated as CASSFPVRDRSERNQPQHF.

The chain is built from TRBV19 and TRBJ2-7, with 7 bases matching TRBD1. V lost 3 bases and J lost 1; bases outside the gene matches: 6. The length of the CDR3 is 15 residues. The germline CDR1 and CDR2 sequences are LNHDA and SQIVND (reference sequence). The CDR3 loop reads CASSIFKDRSYEQYF. The CDR3, as DNA: TGTGCCAGTAGTATCTTTAAGGACAGGTCCTACGAGCAGTACTTC.

CDR3 sequence: CASSPGWGLAKNIQYF. The DNA of the CDR3 is TGTGCCAGCAGCCCCGGCTGGGGCCTAGCCAAAAACATTCAGTACTTC. The V and J genes are TRBV5-6 and TRBJ2-4; D might be TRBD1 (5 bases). CDR1 and CDR2 (germline): SGHDT, YYEEEE. This CDR3 comprises 16 residues. V shed 4 bases and J shed 0 bases, with 14 bases lying between them.

This clone was picked up one time. This sequence joins TRBV10-3 and TRBJ2-7; perhaps TRBD1 as D (6 bases). Germline CDR1 is ENHRY and CDR2 is SYGVKD. The CDR3 length is 18 residues. V gave up 0 bases and J gave up 0 bases, with 18 bases separating them. CDR3 amino acids: CAISESIGGTPHSYEQYF. CDR3 sequence (DNA): TGTGCCATCAGTGAGTCTATCGGTGGGACACCCCACTCCTACGAGCAGTACTTC.

The chain links TRBV5-1 to TRBJ2-2, with D possibly being TRBD1 (6 bases). Trimming left V 0 bases short and J 3 bases short, with 9 bases between. The CDR3 has 15 residues. Germline values: CDR1 SGHRS, CDR2 YFSETQ. The DNA of the CDR3 is TGCGCCAGCAGCTTGGCTCCAGGGGACACCGGGGAGCTGTTTTTT. It yields the protein CASSLAPGDTGELFF.

This clone was observed a handful of times. The chain links TRBV19 to TRBJ2-7; D remains ambiguous. This CDR3 has 16 amino acids. V was pared by 3 bases and J by 4 bases, with 19 bases between. Germline V CDR1 and CDR2: LNHDA, SQIVND (reference sequence). CDR3 nucleotides: TGTGCCAGTAGTATGACCGGTGGCAGGAACCGTTACGAGCAGTACTTC. Residues: CASSMTGGRNRYEQYF.

The genes are TRBV5-1 and TRBJ2-1; the match to TRBD2 covers 11 bases. CDR1 and CDR2 from the germline V gene are SGHRS and YFSETQ. The CDR3 has 16 residues. The J segment lost 5 bases and the V segment lost 4 bases, leaving 8 bases of the junction unmatched. CDR3 in DNA: TGCGCCAGCAGCACGTTAGCGGGGGGGCCGCACAATGAGCAGTTCTTC. This encodes CASSTLAGGPHNEQFF.

The chain joins TRBV4-3 to TRBJ1-5; D call uncertain. This CDR3 has 13 amino acids. The germline V and J ends were trimmed by 0 bases and 4 bases, with 4 bases remaining between them. CDR1 LGHNA and CDR2 YSLEER come from the germline V gene. CDR3 in amino acids: CASSQDPNQPQHF. The CDR3 nucleotides are TGCGCCAGCAGCCAAGATCCGAATCAGCCCCAGCATTTT.

This chain uses TRBV7-3 with TRBJ2-2; 10 bases fit TRBD2. This CDR3 is 16 amino acids long. Trimming took 5 bases from V and 6 from J; bases not matched to a gene: 9. The germline V gene has CDR1 SGHTA and CDR2 FQGTGA. CDR3 nucleotide sequence: TGTGCCAGCAGCCCCCTCAGCGGGAGGGCCTCCGGGGAGCTGTTTTTT. It translates to CASSPLSGRASGELFF.

A single count supports this clone. The genes are TRBV27 and TRBJ2-7; possibly TRBD2 for D (5 bases). Germline V gives CDR1 MNHEY, CDR2 SMNVEV (reference sequence). Trimming stripped 7 bases from V and 7 bases from J, with 14 bases between. There are 12 residues in the CDR3. For the CDR3, the DNA is TGTGCCAGCAATTCGCCAGGCGGGGAGCAGTACTTC. This gives the protein CASNSPGGEQYF.

This clone was counted a single time. The rearrangement uses TRBV19 and TRBJ1-1; possible D gene TRBD1, 5 bases. CDR1 is LNHDA and CDR2 is SQIVND in the germline V gene (reference sequence). The CDR3 sequence is 14 residues long. The germline V and J ends were trimmed by 6 bases and 5 bases, with 16 bases remaining between them. For the CDR3, the DNA is TGTGCCAGTAGAAGAGGGGAGGGGCCAACTGAAGCTTTCTTT. Its protein is CASRRGEGPTEAFF.

The chain joins TRBV28 to TRBJ1-4; D gene ambiguous. The CDR3 sequence is 12 residues long. CDR1 and CDR2 (germline): MDHEN, SYDVKM. V lost 5 bases and J lost 8, with 9 bases in between. The CDR3 coding sequence is TGTGCCAGCAGTCCCCGGGAAGAAAAACTGTTTTTT. Translated: CASSPREEKLFF.

The rearrangement links TRBV6-2 or TRBV6-3 to TRBJ2-7, with unresolved D. The CDR3 runs to 12 residues. Trimming pared 8 bases from V and 0 bases from J, leaving 8 bases between. Germline V gives CDR1 MNHEY, CDR2 SVGEGT. The CDR3 DNA reads TGTGCCAGCGGCCACAGCTCCTACGAGCAGTACTTC. As protein: CASGHSSYEQYF.

In nucleotides, the CDR3 is TGCGCCAGCAGCTTGGTGGCAGGGGCAAGGGGCTACACCTTC. This codes for CASSLVAGARGYTF. The chain employs TRBV5-1 and TRBJ1-2, with a weak D call TRBD1 (6 bases). The CDR3 runs 14 residues. CDR1 is SGHRS and CDR2 is YFSETQ in the germline V gene. Trimming stripped 0 bases from V and 8 bases from J, with 14 bases between.

The genes are TRBV29-1 and TRBJ2-7, with 10 bases identical to TRBD2. V shed 8 bases and J 2 bases; nucleotides not matched to a gene: 12. Germline assignment: CDR1 SQVTM and CDR2 ANQGSEA. The CDR3 is 15 residues long. The CDR3 spells CSPPGSGGPPYEQYF. The CDR3 nucleotides read TGCAGCCCCCCGGGTAGCGGGGGGCCTCCCTACGAGCAGTACTTC.

The chain employs TRBV6-2 or TRBV6-3 and TRBJ1-1, with D possibly TRBD1 on 5 matching bases. Trimming stripped 6 bases from V and 5 bases from J, with 13 bases between. CDR3 size: 13 residues. Germline CDR1 and CDR2: MNHEY and SVGEGT. Here the CDR3 reads CASSLRQGTEAFF. In DNA form, the CDR3 reads TGTGCCAGCAGCCTCAGGCAGGGTACTGAAGCTTTCTTT.

The rearrangement uses TRBV3-1 (or the pseudogene TRBV3-2) and TRBJ2-2; tentatively, D is TRBD2 (5 bases). The length of the CDR3 is 12 residues. The V gene lost 4 bases and the J gene lost 8 bases, with 8 bases spanning the gap. CDR1 is LGHDT, CDR2 YNNKEL, per germline (reference sequence). CDR3 protein: CASSLSGGELFF. The CDR3 DNA reads as TGTGCCAGCAGCCTCTCGGGGGGGGAGCTGTTTTTT.

The rearrangement uses TRBV7-9 and TRBJ2-2, with 8 bases lining up with TRBD1. The CDR3 contains 16 residues. The V segment lost 6 bases and the J segment 4 bases; nucleotides outside the gene matches: 10. Germline assignment: CDR1 SEHNR and CDR2 FQNEAQ (reference sequence). The CDR3 DNA follows: TGTGCCAGCAGTTTGACAGGGGTTTTGAGCACCGGGGAGCTGTTTTTT. Protein product: CASSLTGVLSTGELFF.

The chain uses TRBV27 and TRBJ2-7, with 7 bases that match TRBD2. The CDR3 spans 15 residues. Trimming at V came to 6 bases and at J to 2 bases, leaving 10 bases not matched to a gene. Germline V CDR1 and CDR2: MNHEY, SMNVEV (reference sequence). CDR3 DNA: TGTGCCAGCAGGCTCCGGGAGGTGGAAACCTACGAGCAGTACTTC. Translated: CASRLREVETYEQYF.

The genes are TRBV5-4 and TRBJ2-6; 9 bases are shared with TRBD1. Germline V gene data show CDR1 as SGHNT and CDR2 as YYREEE (reference sequence). The CDR3 spans 17 residues. The J segment lost 4 bases and the V segment lost 4 bases, leaving 9 bases of the junction unmatched. The CDR3 DNA reads TGTGCCAGCAGCAAACTACAGGGGGCGTCGGGGGCCAACGTCCTGACTTTC. Its protein is CASSKLQGASGANVLTF.